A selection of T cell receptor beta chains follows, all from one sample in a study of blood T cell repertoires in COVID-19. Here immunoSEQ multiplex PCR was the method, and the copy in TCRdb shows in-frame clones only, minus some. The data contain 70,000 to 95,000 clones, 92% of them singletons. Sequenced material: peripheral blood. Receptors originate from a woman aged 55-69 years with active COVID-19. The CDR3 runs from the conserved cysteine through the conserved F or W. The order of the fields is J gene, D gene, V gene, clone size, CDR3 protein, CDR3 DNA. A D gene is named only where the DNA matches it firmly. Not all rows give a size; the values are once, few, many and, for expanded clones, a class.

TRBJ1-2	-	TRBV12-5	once	CASGLVSLKGGYGYTF	TGTGCTAGTGGTTTAGTTTCCCTGAAAGGGGGCTATGGCTACACCTTC
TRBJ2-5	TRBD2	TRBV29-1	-	CSVGLAGKETQYF	TGCAGCGTTGGACTAGCGGGAAAAGAGACCCAGTACTTC
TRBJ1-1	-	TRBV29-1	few	CSVPHPLSGRNTEAFF	TGCAGCGTTCCCCACCCTCTTTCGGGTAGGAACACTGAAGCTTTCTTT
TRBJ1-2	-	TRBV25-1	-	CASSDWSMHYGYTF	TGTGCCAGCAGTGATTGGAGCATGCACTATGGCTACACCTTC
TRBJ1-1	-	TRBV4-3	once	CASSQDLLNTEAFF	TGCGCCAGCAGCCAAGATCTTCTGAACACTGAAGCTTTCTTT
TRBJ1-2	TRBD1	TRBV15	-	CATSRDPGQGLYYGYTF	TGTGCCACCAGCAGAGATCCGGGACAGGGCCTATACTATGGCTACACCTTC
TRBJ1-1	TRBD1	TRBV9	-	CASSPQGALNTEAFF	TGTGCCAGCAGCCCCCAGGGGGCCTTGAACACTGAAGCTTTCTTT
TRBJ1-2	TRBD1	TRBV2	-	CASSRTGWIRTEGYTF	TGTGCCAGCAGCAGGACAGGGTGGATTAGGACGGAGGGCTACACCTTC
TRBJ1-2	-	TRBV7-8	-	CASSQESGTFYGYTF	TGTGCCAGCAGCCAGGAATCCGGGACATTCTATGGCTACACCTTC
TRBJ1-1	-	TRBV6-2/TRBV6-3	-	CASSYYETNTEAFF	TGTGCCAGCAGTTATTATGAGACAAACACTGAAGCTTTCTTT